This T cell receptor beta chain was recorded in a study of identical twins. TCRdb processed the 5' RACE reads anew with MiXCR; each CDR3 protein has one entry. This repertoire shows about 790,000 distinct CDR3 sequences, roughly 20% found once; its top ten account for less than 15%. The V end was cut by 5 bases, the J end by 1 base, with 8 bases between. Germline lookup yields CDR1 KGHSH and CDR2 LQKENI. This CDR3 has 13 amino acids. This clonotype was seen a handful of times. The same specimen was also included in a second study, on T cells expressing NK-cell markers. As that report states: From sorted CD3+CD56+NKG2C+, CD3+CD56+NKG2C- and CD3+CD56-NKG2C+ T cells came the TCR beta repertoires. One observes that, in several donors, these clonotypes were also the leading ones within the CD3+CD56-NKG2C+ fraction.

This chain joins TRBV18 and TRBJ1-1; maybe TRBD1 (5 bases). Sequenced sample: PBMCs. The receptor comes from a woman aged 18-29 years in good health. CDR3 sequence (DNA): TGTGCCAGCTCAAGGGACCAGAACACTGAAGCTTTCTTT. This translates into CASSRDQNTEAFF. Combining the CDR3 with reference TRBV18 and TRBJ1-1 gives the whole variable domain NAGVMQNPRHLVRRRGQEARLRCSPMKGHSHVYWYRQLPEEGLKFMVYLQKENIIDESGMPKERFSAEFPKEGPSILRIQQVVRGDSAAYFCASSRDQNTEAFFGQGTRLTVV.